This TCR beta chain is drawn from a study of cytomegalovirus exposure and HLA in healthy donors. Primers: 60 Vbeta forward and 13 Jbeta reverse. Sequenced by immunoSEQ multiplex PCR; TCRdb stores in-frame clones only, minus some. In the table there are more than 110,000 clones, approximately 80% of which are singletons. Sequencing was done on a sample of PBMCs. The receptor was isolated from a man between 50 and 59 years old in good health and CMV-seronegative.

CDR3 protein: CASSTYARLTTNEKLFF. CDR3 in DNA: TGTGCCAGCTCAACATACGCCCGACTAACAACTAATGAAAAACTGTTTTTT. J is TRBJ1-4 and V is TRBV18; D is uncertain. The CDR3 has 17 amino acids. The germline V gene encodes CDR1 KGHSH and CDR2 LQKENI. The ends were cut back, 5 bases at V and 0 bases at J, with 16 bases in the middle.